The 31 T cell receptor beta chains below come from one sample, sequenced in a study of CD8+CD57+ T cells in acquired aplastic anemia. It was genomic DNA that served as the template for profiling TCR beta VDJ and CDR3. TCRdb analysed the reads with MiXCR anew, one entry per CDR3 protein. In the table there are 150,000 to 200,000 distinct CDR3 sequences, around 40% of which are singletons. Sequenced material: sorted CD4+, CD8+, or CD8+CD57+ T cells (not recorded which) from PBMCs. Source of these receptors: a human donor in good health.

The chain combines TRBV20-1 with TRBJ1-1; unclear D gene. Trimming removed 5 bases from V and 3 bases from J, with 7 bases in between. The CDR3 spans 11 residues. Germline lookup yields CDR1 DFQATT and CDR2 SNEGSKA (reference sequence). The CDR3 sequence: CSASEYTEAFF. Written as DNA, the CDR3 is TGCAGTGCTTCCGAGTACACTGAAGCTTTCTTT.

About this clonotype: Given a much more abundant clone one base away, this may be a read error. V is TRBV6-1 and J is TRBJ1-3; D not certain. Germline V gene sequence: CDR1 MNHNS, CDR2 SASEGT. This CDR3 spans 12 amino acids. The CDR3 DNA reads TGTGTCAGCAGTCAGGATGGAAACACCATATATTTT. Its protein product is CVSSQDGNTIYF.

This clonotype was observed a few times. The chain uses TRBV18 and TRBJ1-2; 12 nucleotides align to TRBD1. The CDR3 is 15 residues long. Trimming at V came to 5 bases and at J to 3 bases, leaving 4 bases not matched to a gene. CDR1 KGHSH and CDR2 LQKENI come from the germline V gene. This chain's CDR3 is CASSTGTGGDYGYTF. DNA for the CDR3: TGTGCCAGCTCAACTGGGACAGGGGGCGACTATGGCTACACCTTC.

Many counts were recorded for this clonotype. V and J are TRBV10-3 and TRBJ1-1; unclear D gene. The CDR3 sequence is 12 residues long. Trimming stripped 3 bases from V and 8 bases from J, with 10 bases between. Germline CDR1 ENHRY, CDR2 SYGVKD. The CDR3 protein is CAISDVGEEAFF. The CDR3 coding sequence is TGTGCCATCAGTGATGTGGGCGAGGAAGCTTTCTTT.

This chain links TRBV2 with TRBJ1-2, with D maybe TRBD1 (5 bases). Germline V CDR1 and CDR2: SNHLY, FYNNEI. V gave up 10 bases and J gave up 1 base, with 13 bases separating them. The CDR3 length is 13 residues. The CDR3 here is CANGAGGNYGYTF. The CDR3, as DNA: TGTGCCAACGGGGCGGGGGGTAACTATGGCTACACCTTC.

Only a few counts were recorded for this clonotype. The rearrangement uses TRBV29-1 and TRBJ1-2; D gene uncertain. This CDR3 spans 10 amino acids. V shed 5 bases and J shed 7 bases, with 8 bases lying between them. CDR1 is SQVTM, CDR2 ANQGSEA, per germline. The CDR3 region has the DNA TGCAGCGTTCTACACGGTGGCTACACCTTC. Amino acid sequence: CSVLHGGYTF.

For this clonotype: With a much larger clone just one base away, this may be a read error. The conserved phenylalanine or tryptophan is not found at the CDR3 terminus, so this likely reflects a read error. The gene calls are TRBV14 and TRBJ2-1, with D perhaps TRBD1 or TRBD2 (5 bases each). Germline V gives CDR1 SGHDN, CDR2 FVKESK. Trimming removed 0 bases at V and 1 base at J, with 7 bases between. This CDR3 has 15 residues. Here the CDR3 DNA reads TGTGCCAGCAGCCAAGACTGGGGGTCCTACAATGAGCAGTTCCTC. The encoded protein is CASSQDWGSYNEQFL.

The rearrangement links TRBV27 to TRBJ1-1, with a possible D match to TRBD1 (5 bases). V lost 5 bases and J 3 bases, leaving 19 bases between the germline ends. The germline CDR1 and CDR2 sequences are MNHEY and SMNVEV (reference sequence). The length of the CDR3 is 16 residues. The CDR3 loop is CASSPSRGGGDTEAFF. CDR3 bases: TGTGCCAGCAGTCCATCCCGCGGGGGAGGGGACACTGAAGCTTTCTTT.

This clonotype has just a few counts. V gene TRBV7-6 combines with J gene TRBJ2-7; a weak D match, TRBD1 (5 bases). This CDR3 spans 12 amino acids. Germline V gene lookup returns CDR1 SGHVS and CDR2 FNYEAQ. The V end lost 3 bases, the J end lost 6 bases, and 9 bases lay between the germline ends. CDR3: CASSLQGTEQYF. CDR3 nucleotides: TGTGCCAGCAGCTTGCAGGGCACCGAGCAGTACTTC.

The chain has TRBV5-6 and TRBJ1-4; TRBD1 matches 8 bases. The CDR3 is 18 residues long. The germline V gene encodes CDR1 SGHDT and CDR2 YYEEEE. The V gene end was trimmed by 4 bases and the J gene end by 8 bases; junction bases not matched to a gene: 19. The CDR3 sequence is CASSETGGTGSPREKLFF. CDR3 DNA sequence: TGTGCCAGCAGCGAAACAGGGGGGACAGGATCCCCTAGAGAAAAACTGTTTTTT.

This chain joins TRBV24-1 and TRBJ2-1; D may be TRBD2 (5 bases). Germline CDR1 KGHDR, CDR2 SFDVKD. The CDR3 consists of 17 residues. Trimming pared 4 bases from V and 0 bases from J, leaving 15 bases between. CDR3 sequence (DNA): TGTGCCACCAGTGAGACTGGTGGGAGCAGCTCCTACAATGAGCAGTTCTTC. It encodes CATSETGGSSSYNEQFF.

The J gene is TRBJ1-3, the V gene TRBV19; no firm D call. V was cut by 4 bases and J by 0 bases, with 7 bases left in between. The CDR3 sequence is 14 residues long. Germline CDR1 and CDR2: LNHDA and SQIVND (reference sequence). The CDR3 DNA reads as TGTGCCAGTAGTAGATCGAGCTCTGGAAACACCATATATTTT. Translated: CASSRSSSGNTIYF.

This chain joins TRBV4-1 and TRBJ2-3; no reliable D call. Between the trimmed V and J ends, which lost 0 bases and 1 base, there was a span of 11 bases. Germline assignment: CDR1 MGHRA and CDR2 YSYEKL. The CDR3 loop spans 16 amino acids. The CDR3 is CASSQDPGLGTDTQYF. CDR3 nucleotide sequence: TGCGCCAGCAGCCAAGATCCAGGATTGGGCACAGATACGCAGTATTTT.

J is TRBJ2-1 and V is TRBV7-9, with TRBD2 identical over 7 bases. The CDR3 length is 11 residues. CDR1 SEHNR and CDR2 FQNEAQ come from the germline V gene (reference sequence). CDR3 sequence: CALGRGNLQFF. The CDR3 DNA sequence: TGTGCTTTGGGGAGGGGCAATCTGCAGTTCTTC.

The chain recombines TRBV24-1 with TRBJ2-3; D may be TRBD2 (6 bases). The CDR3 has 14 residues. Trimming took off 3 bases at V and 6 bases at J, with 12 bases between the two ends. The germline CDR1 and CDR2 sequences are KGHDR and SFDVKD. The CDR3 nucleotides read TGTGCCACCAGTGATCGACGACTAGAGGATACGCAGTATTTT. Protein: CATSDRRLEDTQYF.

Comments on this clonotype: Being one base from a much bigger clone, this may be a read error. The chain links TRBV2 to TRBJ2-3; D is ambiguous. CDR3 length equals 13 residues. Germline CDR1 and CDR2: SNHLY and FYNNEI. The CDR3 is CVSNEGWGDTQYF. CDR3 DNA: TGTGTCAGCAACGAAGGGTGGGGAGATACGCAGTATTTT. The full variable domain, rest sourced from reference TRBV2 and TRBJ2-3, is EPEVTQTPSHQVTQMGQEVILRCVPISNHLYFYWYRQILGQKVEFLVSFYNNEISEKSEIFDDQFSVERPDGSNFTLKIRSTKLEDSAMYFCVSNEGWGDTQYFGPGTRLTVL.

With respect to this clonotype: A much larger clone sits a single nucleotide away, making a read error possible. The genes are TRBV30 and TRBJ2-7, with 9 bases identical to TRBD1. V was pared by 7 bases and J by 3 bases, with 7 bases of the junction left unmatched. CDR3 length: 13 amino acids. CDR1 is GTSNPN, CDR2 SVGIG, per germline (reference sequence). CDR3 loop: CAFHQDRGYEQYF. CDR3 coding DNA: TGTGCCTTTCACCAGGACAGGGGCTACGAGCAGTACTTC.

This clonotype was detected only a few times. The genes are TRBV7-8 and TRBJ1-1; D unclear. Germline V gene sequence: CDR1 SGHVS, CDR2 FQNEAQ. CDR3 length: 13 residues. Between the trimmed V and J ends, which lost 4 bases and 3 bases, there was a span of 9 bases. CDR3 amino acids: CASSSGFYTEAFF. The CDR3 bases are TGTGCCAGCAGCTCGGGGTTTTACACTGAAGCTTTCTTT.

The V gene is TRBV2, the J gene TRBJ2-7; 8 nucleotides agree with TRBD2. The CDR3 has 16 amino acids. Germline CDR1 and CDR2: SNHLY and FYNNEI. The trim removed 4 bases at V and 0 bases at J, leaving 8 bases unmatched. CDR3 nucleotide sequence: TGTGCCAGCAGTGGTCGGGGTAGCGGGGTCTCCTACGAGCAGTACTTC. Translating gives CASSGRGSGVSYEQYF.

At least ten counts were recorded for this clonotype. The gene calls are TRBV20-1 and TRBJ1-3; D is unclear. Germline values: CDR1 DFQATT, CDR2 SNEGSKA (reference sequence). V lost 3 bases and J lost 8, with 11 bases in between. The length of the CDR3 is 12 residues. The DNA of the CDR3 is TGCAGTGCTAGCAAGGGATGGGACACCATATATTTT. Amino acids: CSASKGWDTIYF.

The chain's CDR3 is CASSDLLAGAYNEQFF. CDR3 DNA: TGCGCCAGCAGTGACTTACTAGCGGGGGCCTACAATGAGCAGTTCTTC. The chain combines TRBV10-2 with TRBJ2-1, with 11 nucleotides matching TRBD2. Germline lookup yields CDR1 WSHSY and CDR2 SAAADI. J was trimmed by 2 bases and V by 3 bases; bases with no gene match: 3. The CDR3 loop spans 16 amino acids.

This clonotype has a handful of counts. The CDR3 ends on some other residue instead of the conserved phenylalanine or tryptophan, so this is likely a read error. J is TRBJ2-7 and V is TRBV5-4, with 8 bases aligning to TRBD1. V lost 7 bases and J lost 1; bases outside the gene matches: 13. This CDR3 is built from 16 residues. Germline CDR1 is SGHNT and CDR2 is YYREEE (reference sequence). The CDR3 is CASSIGTGRLSYEQYL. Written as DNA, the CDR3 is TGTGCCAGCTCCATTGGGACAGGCCGATTATCCTACGAGCAGTACCTC.

The V call is TRBV7-9, the J call TRBJ2-1, with D perhaps TRBD2 (6 bases). CDR1 and CDR2 from the germline V gene are SEHNR and FQNEAQ (reference sequence). CDR3 length: 13 amino acids. Trimming shortened V by 5 bases and J by 4 bases, and 9 bases separated the two germline ends. For the CDR3, the DNA is TGTGCCAGCAGCCCCGGGGGTTACAATGAGCAGTTCTTC. Its translation is CASSPGGYNEQFF.

This sequence joins TRBV7-6 and TRBJ2-2; TRBD1 might be the D (7 bases). Trimming stripped 5 bases from V and 0 bases from J, with 28 bases between. The germline V gene encodes CDR1 SGHVS and CDR2 FNYEAQ. The CDR3 is 21 residues long. For the CDR3, the DNA is TGTGCCAGCAGCCAGAAAGGGACAGCTAGAGGAGGGTACGCGAACACCGGGGAGCTGTTTTTT. As protein: CASSQKGTARGGYANTGELFF.

V usage is TRBV7-8 and J usage is TRBJ1-5, with 8 positions matching TRBD1. CDR1 is SGHVS, CDR2 FQNEAQ, per germline. The CDR3 loop spans 17 amino acids. J lost 1 base, V lost 1 base, and 6 bases had no gene match. The CDR3 sequence is CASSLGARGPSNQPQHF. The CDR3 nucleotides read TGTGCCAGCAGCTTAGGGGCCAGGGGGCCGAGCAATCAGCCCCAGCATTTT. Full variable domain (remainder filled in from reference TRBV7-8 and TRBJ1-5): GAGVSQSPRYKVAKRGQDVALRCDPISGHVSLFWYQQALGQGPEFLTYFQNEAQLDKSGLPSDRFFAERPEGSVSTLKIQRTQQEDSAVYLCASSLGARGPSNQPQHFGDGTRLSIL.

The V call is TRBV10-3, the J call TRBJ1-5; 8 bases agree with TRBD1. Germline V gives CDR1 ENHRY, CDR2 SYGVKD. CDR3 size: 13 residues. With V trimmed by 6 bases and J by 3 bases, 1 base remained unmatched. The CDR3 protein is CAIRGQDNQPQHF. For the CDR3, the DNA is TGTGCCATCAGGGGACAGGACAATCAGCCCCAGCATTTT.

This clonotype was seen at least ten times. The chain uses TRBV6-5 and TRBJ1-2; 10 positions match TRBD1. CDR3 length equals 14 residues. CDR1 is MNHEY and CDR2 is SVGAGI in the germline V gene. V lost 6 bases and J lost 3; bases outside the gene matches: 4. CDR3 residues: CASRSGQGYYGYTF. The DNA of the CDR3 is TGTGCCAGCAGATCGGGACAGGGGTACTATGGCTACACCTTC.

In this sample, this clonotype turned up a few times. The chain employs TRBV10-1 and TRBJ2-7; the D is unclear. Germline V gene lookup returns CDR1 WNHNN and CDR2 SYGVQD (reference sequence). V was clipped by 4 bases and J by 2 bases, with 6 bases between them. The CDR3 consists of 12 residues. The CDR3 spells CASSGGTYEQYF. The CDR3 DNA reads as TGCGCCAGCAGTGGGGGAACCTACGAGCAGTACTTC.

As concerns this clonotype: The CDR3 does not close with the conserved phenylalanine or tryptophan, likely indicating a read error. V gene TRBV20-1 combines with J gene TRBJ2-5; D ambiguous. The CDR3 contains 15 residues. The V and J ends lost 1 base and 5 bases respectively, with 17 bases between them. Germline V gene lookup returns CDR1 DFQATT and CDR2 SNEGSKA (reference sequence). CDR3 region: CSARGPRDTVETQYS. The DNA of the CDR3 is TGCAGTGCTAGAGGTCCAAGGGATACAGTGGAGACCCAGTACTCC.

With regard to this clonotype: This sequence may be a read error, since a much larger clone differs from it by one base. The chain uses TRBV6-4 and TRBJ1-1; unclear D gene. The germline gives CDR1 MRHNA, CDR2 SNTAGT. This CDR3 spans 13 amino acids. CDR3 DNA: TGTGCCAGCAGCGTGGGTTGGAACACTGAAGCTTCCTTT. It specifies CASSVGWNTEASF.

V is TRBV10-3 and J is TRBJ2-3; D is ambiguous. The CDR3 length is 12 residues. The V gene's germline CDR1 is ENHRY and CDR2 SYGVKD. Trimming removed 3 bases at V and 2 bases at J, with 3 bases between. The CDR3 region has the DNA TGTGCCATCAGTGAATTCACAGATACGCAGTATTTT. The encoded protein is CAISEFTDTQYF.